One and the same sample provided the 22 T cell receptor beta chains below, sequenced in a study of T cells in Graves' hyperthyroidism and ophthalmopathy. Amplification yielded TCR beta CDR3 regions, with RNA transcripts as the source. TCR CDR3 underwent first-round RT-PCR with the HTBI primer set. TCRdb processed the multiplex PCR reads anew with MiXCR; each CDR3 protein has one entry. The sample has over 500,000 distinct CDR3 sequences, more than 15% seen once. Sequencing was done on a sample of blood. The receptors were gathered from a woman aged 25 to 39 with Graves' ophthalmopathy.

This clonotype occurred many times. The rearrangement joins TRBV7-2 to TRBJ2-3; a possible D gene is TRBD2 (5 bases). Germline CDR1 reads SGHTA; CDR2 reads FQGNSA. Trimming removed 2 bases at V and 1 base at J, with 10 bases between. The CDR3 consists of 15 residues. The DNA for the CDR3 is TGTGCCAGCAGCTTAAACGGGATACGCACAGATACGCAGTATTTT. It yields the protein CASSLNGIRTDTQYF.

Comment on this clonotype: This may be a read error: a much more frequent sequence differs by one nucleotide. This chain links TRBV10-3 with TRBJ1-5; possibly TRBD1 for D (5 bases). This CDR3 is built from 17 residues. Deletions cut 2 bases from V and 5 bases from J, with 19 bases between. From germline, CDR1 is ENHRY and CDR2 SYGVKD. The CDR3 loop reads CAISETRPGLRDQPQHF. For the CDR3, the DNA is TGTGCCATCAGTGAGACCCGACCGGGACTGAGGGATCAGCCCCAGCATTTT.

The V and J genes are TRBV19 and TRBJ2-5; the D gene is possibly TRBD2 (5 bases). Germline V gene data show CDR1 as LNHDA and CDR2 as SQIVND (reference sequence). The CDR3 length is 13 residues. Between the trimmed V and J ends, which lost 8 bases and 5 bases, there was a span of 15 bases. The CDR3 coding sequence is TGTGCCAGTCTTCGAAATCCGGGGGAGACCCAGTACTTC. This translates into CASLRNPGETQYF.

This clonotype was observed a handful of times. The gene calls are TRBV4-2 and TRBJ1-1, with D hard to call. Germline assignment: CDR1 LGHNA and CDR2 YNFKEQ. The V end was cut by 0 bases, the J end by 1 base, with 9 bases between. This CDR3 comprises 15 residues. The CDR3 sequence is CASSQDYPSNTEAFF. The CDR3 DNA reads TGTGCCAGCAGCCAAGATTACCCGTCGAACACTGAAGCTTTCTTT.

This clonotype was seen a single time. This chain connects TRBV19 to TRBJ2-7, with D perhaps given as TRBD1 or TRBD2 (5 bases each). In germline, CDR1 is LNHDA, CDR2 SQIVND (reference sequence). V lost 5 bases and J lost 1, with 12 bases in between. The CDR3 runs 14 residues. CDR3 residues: CASSARDESYEQYF. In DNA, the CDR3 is TGTGCCAGTAGTGCTCGGGACGAATCCTACGAGCAGTACTTC.

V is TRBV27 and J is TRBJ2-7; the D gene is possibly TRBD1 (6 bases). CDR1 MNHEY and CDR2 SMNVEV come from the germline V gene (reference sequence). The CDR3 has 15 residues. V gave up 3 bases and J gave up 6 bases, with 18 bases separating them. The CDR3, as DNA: TGTGCCAGCAGTTTGATCACAGGGCCCGGTTGCGAGCAGTACTTC. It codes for CASSLITGPGCEQYF.

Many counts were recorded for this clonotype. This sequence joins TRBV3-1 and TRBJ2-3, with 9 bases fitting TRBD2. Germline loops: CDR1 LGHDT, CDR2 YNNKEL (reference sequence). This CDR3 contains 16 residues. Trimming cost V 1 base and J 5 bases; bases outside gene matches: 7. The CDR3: CASSQVASSGKDTQYF. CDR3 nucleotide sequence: TGTGCCAGCAGCCAAGTAGCCTCTAGCGGGAAAGATACGCAGTATTTT.

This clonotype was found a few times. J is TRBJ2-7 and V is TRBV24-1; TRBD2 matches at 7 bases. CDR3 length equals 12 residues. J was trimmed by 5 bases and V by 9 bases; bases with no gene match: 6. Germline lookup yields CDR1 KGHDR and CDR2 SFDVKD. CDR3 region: CATGGGGHEQYF. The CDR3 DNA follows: TGTGCCACCGGCGGGGGAGGCCACGAGCAGTACTTC.

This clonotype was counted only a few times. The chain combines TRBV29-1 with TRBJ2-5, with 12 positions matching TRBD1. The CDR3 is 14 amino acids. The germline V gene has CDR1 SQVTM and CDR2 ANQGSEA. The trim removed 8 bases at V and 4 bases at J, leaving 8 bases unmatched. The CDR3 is CSFPGQGAGETQYF. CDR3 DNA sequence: TGCAGCTTCCCGGGACAGGGGGCGGGAGAGACCCAGTACTTC.

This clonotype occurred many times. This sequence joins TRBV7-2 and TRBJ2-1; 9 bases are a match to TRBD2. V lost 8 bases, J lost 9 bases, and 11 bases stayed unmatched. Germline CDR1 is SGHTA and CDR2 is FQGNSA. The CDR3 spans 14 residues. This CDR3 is CASQPGLAISEQFF. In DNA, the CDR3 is TGTGCCAGCCAACCGGGACTAGCAATCTCTGAGCAGTTCTTC.

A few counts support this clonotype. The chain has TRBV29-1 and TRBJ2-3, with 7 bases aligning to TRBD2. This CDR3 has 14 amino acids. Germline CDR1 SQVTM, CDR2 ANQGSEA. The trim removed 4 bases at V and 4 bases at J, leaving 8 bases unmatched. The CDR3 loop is CSVVGGGNSDTQYF. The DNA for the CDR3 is TGCAGCGTTGTTGGGGGGGGGAATTCAGATACGCAGTATTTT.

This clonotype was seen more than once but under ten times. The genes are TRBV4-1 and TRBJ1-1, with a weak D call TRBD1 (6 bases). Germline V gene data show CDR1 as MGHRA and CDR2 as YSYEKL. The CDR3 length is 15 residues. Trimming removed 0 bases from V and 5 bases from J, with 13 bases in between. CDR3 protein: CASSQEIRGATEAFF. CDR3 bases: TGCGCCAGCAGCCAAGAGATCCGGGGGGCGACTGAAGCTTTCTTT.

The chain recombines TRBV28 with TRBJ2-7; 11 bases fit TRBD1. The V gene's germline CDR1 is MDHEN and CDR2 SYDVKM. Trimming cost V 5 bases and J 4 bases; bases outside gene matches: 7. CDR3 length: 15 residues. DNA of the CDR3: TGTGCCAGCAGTGCTAGGGACAGGGGGGGATACGAGCAGTACTTC. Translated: CASSARDRGGYEQYF.

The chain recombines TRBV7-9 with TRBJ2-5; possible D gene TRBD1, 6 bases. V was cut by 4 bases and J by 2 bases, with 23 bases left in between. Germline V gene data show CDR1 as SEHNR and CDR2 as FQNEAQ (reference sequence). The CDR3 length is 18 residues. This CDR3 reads CASSYGSITGWRQETQYF. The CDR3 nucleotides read TGTGCCAGCAGCTACGGTAGCATAACAGGGTGGAGGCAAGAGACCCAGTACTTC.

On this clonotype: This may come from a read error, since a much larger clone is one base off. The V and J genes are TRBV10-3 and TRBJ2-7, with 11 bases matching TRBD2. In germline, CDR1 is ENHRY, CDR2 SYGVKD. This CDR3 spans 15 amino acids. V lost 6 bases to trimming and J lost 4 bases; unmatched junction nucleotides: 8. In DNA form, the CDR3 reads TGTGCCATCAGCGACCGACTAGCGGGAAGATACGAGCAGTACTTC. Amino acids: CAISDRLAGRYEQYF.

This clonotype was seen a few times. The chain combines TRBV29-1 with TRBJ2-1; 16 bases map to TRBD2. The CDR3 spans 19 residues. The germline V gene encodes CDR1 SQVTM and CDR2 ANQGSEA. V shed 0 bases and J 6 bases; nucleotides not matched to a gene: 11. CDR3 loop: CSVEDRAGLAGGDFNEQFF. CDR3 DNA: TGCAGCGTTGAAGACCGGGCGGGACTAGCGGGAGGGGATTTCAATGAGCAGTTCTTC.

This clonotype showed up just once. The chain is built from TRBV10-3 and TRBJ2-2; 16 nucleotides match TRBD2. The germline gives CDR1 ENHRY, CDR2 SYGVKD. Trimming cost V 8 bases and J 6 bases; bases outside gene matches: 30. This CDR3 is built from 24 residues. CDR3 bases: TGTGCCATCCCCAAACCGGGGGGACTAGCGGGAGGGCATTTAGGTTCAGGCGACCCCGGGGAGCTGTTTTTT. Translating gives CAIPKPGGLAGGHLGSGDPGELFF.

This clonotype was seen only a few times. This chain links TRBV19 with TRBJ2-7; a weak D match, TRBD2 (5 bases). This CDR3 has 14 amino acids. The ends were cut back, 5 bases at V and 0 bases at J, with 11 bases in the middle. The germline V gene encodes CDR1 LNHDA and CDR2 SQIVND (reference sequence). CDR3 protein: CASSPGSVSYEQYF. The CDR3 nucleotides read TGTGCCAGTAGTCCCGGTAGCGTCTCCTACGAGCAGTACTTC. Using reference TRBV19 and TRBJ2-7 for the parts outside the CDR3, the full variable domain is DGGITQSPKYLFRKEGQNVTLSCEQNLNHDAMYWYRQDPGQGLRLIYYSQIVNDFQKGDIAEGYSVSREKKESFPLTVTSAQKNPTAFYLCASSPGSVSYEQYFGPGTRLTVT.

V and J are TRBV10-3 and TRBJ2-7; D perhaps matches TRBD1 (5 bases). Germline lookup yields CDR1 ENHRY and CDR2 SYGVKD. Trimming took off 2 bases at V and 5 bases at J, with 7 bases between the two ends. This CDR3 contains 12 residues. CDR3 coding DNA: TGTGCCATCAGTGAGGGCAGGGACGAGCAGTACTTC. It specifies CAISEGRDEQYF.

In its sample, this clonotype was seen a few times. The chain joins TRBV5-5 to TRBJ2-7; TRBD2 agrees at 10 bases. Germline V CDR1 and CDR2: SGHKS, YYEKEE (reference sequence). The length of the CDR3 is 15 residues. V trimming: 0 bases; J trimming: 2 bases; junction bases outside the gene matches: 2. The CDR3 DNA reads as TGTGCCAGCAGCTTGGTACTAGCGGGACCCTACGAGCAGTACTTC. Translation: CASSLVLAGPYEQYF.

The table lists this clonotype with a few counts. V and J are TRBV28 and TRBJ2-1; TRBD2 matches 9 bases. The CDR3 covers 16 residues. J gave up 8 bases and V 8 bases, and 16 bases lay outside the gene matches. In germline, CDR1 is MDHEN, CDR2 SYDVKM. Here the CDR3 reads CASQPAPGLAYDEQFF. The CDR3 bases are TGTGCCAGCCAGCCGGCCCCGGGACTAGCTTACGATGAGCAGTTCTTC. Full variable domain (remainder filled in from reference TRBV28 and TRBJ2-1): DVKVTQSSRYLVKRTGEKVFLECVQDMDHENMFWYRQDPGLGLRLIYFSYDVKMKEKGDIPEGYSVSREKKERFSLILESASTNQTSMYLCASQPAPGLAYDEQFFGPGTRLTVL.

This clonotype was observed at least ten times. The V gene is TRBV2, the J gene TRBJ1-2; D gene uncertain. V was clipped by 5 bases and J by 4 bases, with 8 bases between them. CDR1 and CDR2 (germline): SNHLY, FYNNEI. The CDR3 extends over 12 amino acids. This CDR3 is CASSHRTYGYTF. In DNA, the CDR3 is TGTGCCAGCAGTCACAGAACCTATGGCTACACCTTC.